Listed here are 6 T cell receptor beta chains from one sample, sequenced in a study of monozygotic twins with inflammatory bowel disease (dated by TCRdb to about 2019). Receptor amplification or capture employed 5' RACE. Data came from an Illumina HiSeq 2500. After TCRdb reprocessed the reads, each CDR3 protein sequence was kept as one row, without DNA. In this sample's table one finds around 230,000 distinct CDR3 sequences. The ten largest clones represent roughly 1.5% of the sample. Sequencing used blood. These receptors were obtained from a human donor with ulcerative colitis or Crohn's disease, or a healthy co-twin of an affected twin (not recorded which).

The chain couples TRBV12-3 or TRBV12-4 to TRBJ2-7; TCRdb gives TRBD1 as the D gene, but with no DNA this cannot be confirmed. The CDR3 is 12 amino acids. The CDR3 reads CASQGDSYEQYF.

This chain uses TRBV7-8 with TRBJ1-1; with no DNA, the TCRdb D assignment of TRBD1 cannot be verified. The CDR3 loop spans 14 amino acids. The germline V gene has CDR1 SGHVS and CDR2 FQNEAQ. This CDR3 reads CASSTQGRNTEAFF.

This rearrangement joins TRBV11-2 to TRBJ2-7; the D gene TCRdb calls, TRBD1, cannot be checked with no DNA. The CDR3 is 14 amino acids. The germline gives CDR1 SGHAT, CDR2 FQNNGV. The CDR3 sequence is CASSFPGQTYEQYF.

The genes are TRBV3-1 and TRBJ2-5; TCRdb outputs TRBD2, but without DNA this stays unchecked. CDR3 length: 17 residues. Germline assignment: CDR1 LGHDT and CDR2 YNNKEL (reference sequence). The CDR3 is CASSRHSGGALQETQYF.

The CDR3 sequence: CASRTGGVGNYGYTF. The chain couples TRBV6-2 or TRBV6-3 to TRBJ1-2. This CDR3 has 15 residues. Germline V lookup: CDR1 MNHEY, CDR2 SVGEGT.

This sequence joins TRBV6-1 and TRBJ2-1; TCRdb returns TRBD1, unconfirmable since there is no DNA. The germline CDR1 and CDR2 sequences are MNHNS and SASEGT. CDR3 length: 16 amino acids. The CDR3 sequence: CASTISGTGWDNEQFF.